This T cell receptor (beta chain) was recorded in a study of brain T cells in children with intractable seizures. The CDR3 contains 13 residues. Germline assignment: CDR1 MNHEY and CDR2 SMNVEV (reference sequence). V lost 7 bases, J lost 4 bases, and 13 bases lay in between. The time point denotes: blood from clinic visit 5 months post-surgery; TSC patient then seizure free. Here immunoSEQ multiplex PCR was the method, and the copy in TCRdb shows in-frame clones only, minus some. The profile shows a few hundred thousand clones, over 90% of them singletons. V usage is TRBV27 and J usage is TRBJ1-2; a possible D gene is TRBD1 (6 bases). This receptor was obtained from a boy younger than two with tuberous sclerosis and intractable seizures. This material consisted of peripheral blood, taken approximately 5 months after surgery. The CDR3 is CASKITGSYGYTF. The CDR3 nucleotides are TGTGCCAGCAAAATCACAGGGAGCTATGGCTACACCTTC.